This TCR beta chain stems from a study of T cells in Graves' hyperthyroidism and ophthalmopathy. The germline V gene has CDR1 MNHNS and CDR2 SASEGT. This CDR3 region has 15 residues. Unmatched junction bases numbered 8, after V lost 5 bases and J lost 3 bases. General study findings and limits: Peripheral blood also featured most of the thyroid clonotypes expanded above 0.001. In the analysis, a 13 V-J model separated ophthalmopathy from stable hyperthyroidism.

At least 3 on the Clinical Activity Score was recorded for ophthalmopathy patients, who also had NOSPECS grade at least 4 and duration under 3 months. PBMCs were derived from roughly 9.6 ml fresh peripheral blood. Amplified regions were TCR beta CDR3 sequences from RNA transcripts. An initial round of RT-PCR targeting the TCR CDR3 relied on the HTBI primer set. TCRdb itself ran the multiplex PCR reads through MiXCR, one entry per CDR3 protein. The sample lists around 620,000 distinct CDR3 sequences, 14% occurring once. There are many counts of this clonotype. As yet, its antigen is unknown. The receptor was isolated from a woman between 18 and 30 years old with Graves' ophthalmopathy. The source material was blood. The chain combines TRBV6-1 with TRBJ1-2; 8 bases align to TRBD1. The CDR3 region has the DNA TGTGCCAGCAGTCGGTCCAGGGGGCAGGACTATGGCTACACCTTC. This codes for CASSRSRGQDYGYTF.